The 13 T cell receptor beta chains below come from one sample, sequenced in a study of somatic mutations in cytotoxic T cells in rheumatoid arthritis (TCRdb year 2017). Library prep was done by the immunoSEQ multiplex PCR assay. Not all clones reach the TCRdb copy of this immuneACCESS table, which keeps in-frame sequences only. Checked studies attribute under half of the gap to unresolved V genes and leave the rest unexplained. The sample profile shows about 14,000 clones; over 80% of them were found once. Approximately 19% of the sample is held by the ten biggest clonotypes. Sequencing was performed on CD4+ T cells sorted from blood. The receptors stem from a man between 65 and 80 years old with rheumatoid arthritis.

The J gene is TRBJ2-2, the V gene TRBV10-3; no firm D call. The germline CDR1 and CDR2 sequences are ENHRY and SYGVKD. The CDR3 has 12 residues. V was clipped by 6 bases and J by 7 bases, with 9 bases between them. The CDR3 loop reads CAISPFVGELFF. The CDR3 DNA follows: TGTGCCATCAGCCCGTTTGTCGGGGAGCTGTTTTTT.

The gene calls are TRBV25-1 and TRBJ2-1; tentatively, D is TRBD1 (7 bases). This CDR3 region has 15 residues. The ends were cut back, 6 bases at V and 0 bases at J, with 12 bases in the middle. Germline values: CDR1 MGHDK, CDR2 SYGVNS. CDR3 nucleotide sequence: TGTGCCAGCAGCCAGGGGGGCGGCTCCTACAATGAGCAGTTCTTC. It encodes CASSQGGGSYNEQFF.

The chain couples TRBV27 to TRBJ1-6, with D unresolved. Trimming removed 6 bases at V and 10 bases at J, with 19 bases between. Germline V lookup: CDR1 MNHEY, CDR2 SMNVEV (reference sequence). The CDR3 spans 15 residues. The CDR3 DNA sequence: TGTGCCAGCAGACGTATGCAACTCACGATCTCACCCCTCCACTTT. This gives the protein CASRRMQLTISPLHF.

The table lists this clone with a count of one. J is TRBJ2-1 and V is TRBV5-6; 11 bases agree with TRBD2. The V gene's germline CDR1 is SGHDT and CDR2 YYEEEE. CDR3 size: 18 residues. V trimming: 4 bases; J trimming: 3 bases; junction bases outside the gene matches: 12. CDR3 residues: CASSPDLAGGFLYNEQFF. DNA of the CDR3: TGTGCCAGCAGCCCGGACCTAGCGGGGGGCTTCCTCTACAATGAGCAGTTCTTC.

The rearrangement joins TRBV7-6 to TRBJ2-3; tentatively, D is TRBD2 (5 bases). The CDR3 consists of 14 residues. The germline gives CDR1 SGHVS, CDR2 FNYEAQ. V dropped 1 base and J dropped 5 bases, with 10 bases sitting between them. This chain's CDR3 is CASSLGPEGDTQYF. The CDR3 nucleotides are TGTGCCAGCAGCTTAGGCCCAGAGGGAGATACGCAGTATTTT.

The rearrangement uses TRBV18 and TRBJ1-6; 7 positions agree with TRBD1. CDR3 length: 16 residues. Trimming cost V 6 bases and J 2 bases; bases outside gene matches: 7. Germline V gene lookup returns CDR1 KGHSH and CDR2 LQKENI. The CDR3, as DNA: TGTGCCAGCTCCCAGGACAGGAATCCCTATAATTCACCCCTCCACTTT. Translating it yields CASSQDRNPYNSPLHF.

This clone occurred a few times. This chain connects TRBV5-5 to TRBJ1-2, with D possibly TRBD1 on 6 matching bases. The CDR3 extends over 13 amino acids. Trimming shortened V by 2 bases and J by 3 bases, and 8 bases separated the two germline ends. The germline V gene has CDR1 SGHKS and CDR2 YYEKEE (reference sequence). The CDR3 DNA is TGTGCCAGCAGCTTACAGGGAGACTATGGCTACACCTTC. Translated: CASSLQGDYGYTF.

This clone appeared a few times. This chain connects TRBV29-1 to TRBJ1-2; 12 positions match TRBD1. The CDR3 length is 13 residues. Per the germline V gene, CDR1 is SQVTM and CDR2 is ANQGSEA. Unmatched junction bases numbered 8, after V lost 7 bases and J lost 8 bases. As DNA, the CDR3 is TGCAGCGCCCGGGGACAGGGGGCGGAGGGCTACACCTTC. The encoded protein is CSARGQGAEGYTF.

The rearrangement joins TRBV13 to TRBJ2-6, with 9 nucleotides matching TRBD1. With V trimmed by 6 bases and J by 0 bases, 6 bases remained unmatched. There are 17 residues in the CDR3. Germline V CDR1 and CDR2: PRHDT, FYEKMQ (reference sequence). CDR3 sequence: CASRAGQGYSGANVLTF. In DNA, the CDR3 is TGTGCCAGCAGGGCGGGACAGGGATACTCTGGGGCCAACGTCCTGACTTTC.

The table lists this clone with a count of one. The chain employs TRBV7-9 and TRBJ2-2, with a weak D call TRBD2 (6 bases). Germline-derived CDR1 and CDR2 are SEHNR and FQNEAQ (reference sequence). The length of the CDR3 is 15 residues. V dropped 7 bases and J dropped 5 bases, with 17 bases sitting between them. The CDR3 sequence: CASTEAGRGTGELFF. In DNA, the CDR3 is TGTGCCAGCACGGAGGCGGGGCGAGGTACCGGGGAGCTGTTTTTT.

V usage is TRBV27 and J usage is TRBJ2-7, with TRBD1 as a possible D gene (5 bases). Germline loops: CDR1 MNHEY, CDR2 SMNVEV (reference sequence). Deletions cut 6 bases from V and 12 bases from J, with 15 bases between. This CDR3 contains 11 residues. CDR3 in amino acids: CASRGPRVLYF. As DNA, the CDR3 is TGTGCCAGCAGGGGGCCGCGAGTTCTGTACTTC.

The chain couples TRBV9 to TRBJ1-3, with unresolved D. Trimming removed 0 bases at V and 4 bases at J, with 8 bases between. The CDR3 covers 14 residues. CDR1 is SGDLS and CDR2 is YYNGEE in the germline V gene. The CDR3: CASSVEAAGNTIYF. CDR3 DNA sequence: TGTGCCAGCAGCGTAGAGGCGGCGGGAAACACCATATATTTT.

This clone was counted only a few times. The V call is TRBV9, the J call TRBJ1-6; 7 bases are a match to TRBD1. The length of the CDR3 is 15 residues. J lost 7 bases, V lost 2 bases, and 6 bases had no gene match. Looked up from germline, CDR1 is SGDLS and CDR2 is YYNGEE. DNA for the CDR3: TGTGCCAGCAGCGTGACAGGGCGGCAAAATTCACCCCTCCACTTT. Protein: CASSVTGRQNSPLHF.